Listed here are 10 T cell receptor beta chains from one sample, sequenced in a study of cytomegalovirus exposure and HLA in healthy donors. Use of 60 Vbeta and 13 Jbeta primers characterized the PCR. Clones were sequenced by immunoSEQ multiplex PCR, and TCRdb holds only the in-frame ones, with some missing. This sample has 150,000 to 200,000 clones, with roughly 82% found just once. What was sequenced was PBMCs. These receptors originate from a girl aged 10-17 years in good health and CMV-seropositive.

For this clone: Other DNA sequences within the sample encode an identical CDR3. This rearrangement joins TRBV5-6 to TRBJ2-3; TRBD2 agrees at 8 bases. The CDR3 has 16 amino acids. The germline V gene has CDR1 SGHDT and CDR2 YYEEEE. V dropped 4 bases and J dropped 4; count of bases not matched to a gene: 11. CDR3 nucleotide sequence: TGTGCCAGCAGCCCAGGTGCCGGGAGGGGATCAGATACGCAGTATTTT. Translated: CASSPGAGRGSDTQYF.

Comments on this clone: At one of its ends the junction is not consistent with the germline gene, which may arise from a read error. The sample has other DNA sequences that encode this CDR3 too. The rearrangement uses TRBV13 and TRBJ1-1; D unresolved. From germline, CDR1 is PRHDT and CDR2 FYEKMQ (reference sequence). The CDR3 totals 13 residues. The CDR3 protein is CASSPVGETEAFF. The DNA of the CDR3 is TGTGCCAGCAGCCCTGTCGGGGAGACTGAAGCTTTCTTC.

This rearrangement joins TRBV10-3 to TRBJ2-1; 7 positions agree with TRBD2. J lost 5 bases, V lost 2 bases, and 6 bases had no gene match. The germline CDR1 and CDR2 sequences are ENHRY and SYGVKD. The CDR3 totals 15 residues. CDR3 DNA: TGTGCCATCAGTGAGCTCCGGGGGAGGGACAATGAGCAGTTCTTC. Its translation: CAISELRGRDNEQFF.

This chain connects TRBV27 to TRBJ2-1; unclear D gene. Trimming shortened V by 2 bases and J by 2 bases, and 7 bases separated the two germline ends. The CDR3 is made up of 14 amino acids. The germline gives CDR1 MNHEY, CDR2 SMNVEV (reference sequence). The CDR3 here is CASSLQDPYNEQFF. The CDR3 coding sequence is TGTGCCAGCAGTTTACAGGATCCCTACAATGAGCAGTTCTTC.

CDR3 in DNA: TGCGCCAGCAGTCCCTCGCTCGGGGACAGGTTTTACGAGCAGTACTTC. Its protein product is CASSPSLGDRFYEQYF. This chain links TRBV10-1 with TRBJ2-7; 8 positions agree with TRBD1. Germline CDR1 is WNHNN and CDR2 is SYGVQD (reference sequence). This CDR3 is 16 amino acids long. The V gene end was trimmed by 5 bases and the J gene end by 4 bases; junction bases not matched to a gene: 13.

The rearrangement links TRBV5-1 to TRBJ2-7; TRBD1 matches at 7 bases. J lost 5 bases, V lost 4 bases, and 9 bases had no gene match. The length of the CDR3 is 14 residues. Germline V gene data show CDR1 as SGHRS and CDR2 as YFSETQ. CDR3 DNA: TGCGCCAGCAGCAAGGGACAGCTCTGGGACGAGCAGTACTTC. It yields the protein CASSKGQLWDEQYF.

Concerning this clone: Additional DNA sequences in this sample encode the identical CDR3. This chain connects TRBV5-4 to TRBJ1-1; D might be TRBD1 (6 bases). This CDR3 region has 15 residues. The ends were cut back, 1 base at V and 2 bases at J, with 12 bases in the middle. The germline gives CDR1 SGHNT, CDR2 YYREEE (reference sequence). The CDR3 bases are TGTGCCAGCAGCTTGAGCGACAGGATCAACACTGAAGCTTTCTTT. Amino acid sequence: CASSLSDRINTEAFF.

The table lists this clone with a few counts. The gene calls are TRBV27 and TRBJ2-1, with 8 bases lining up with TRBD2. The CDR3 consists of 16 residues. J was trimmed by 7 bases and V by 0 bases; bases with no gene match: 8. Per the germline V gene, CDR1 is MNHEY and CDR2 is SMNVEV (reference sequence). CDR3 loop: CASSLSAGTSYNEQFF. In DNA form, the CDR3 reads TGTGCCAGCAGTTTATCCGCCGGGACTAGTTATAATGAGCAGTTCTTC.

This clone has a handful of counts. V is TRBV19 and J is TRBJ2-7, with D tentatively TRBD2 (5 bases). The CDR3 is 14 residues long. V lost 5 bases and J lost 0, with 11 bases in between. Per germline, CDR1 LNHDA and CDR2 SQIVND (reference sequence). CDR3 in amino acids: CASSSLRGSYEQYF. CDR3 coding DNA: TGTGCCAGTAGTTCACTACGGGGCTCCTACGAGCAGTACTTC.

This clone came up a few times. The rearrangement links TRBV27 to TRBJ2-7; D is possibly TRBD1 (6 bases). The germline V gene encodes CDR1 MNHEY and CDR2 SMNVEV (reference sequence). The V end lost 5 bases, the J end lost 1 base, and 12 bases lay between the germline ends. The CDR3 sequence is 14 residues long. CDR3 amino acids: CASSPTQGSYEQYF. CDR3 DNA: TGTGCCAGCAGTCCTACACAGGGTTCCTACGAGCAGTACTTC.